The 3 T cell receptor beta chains presented below share a single source sample, sequenced in a study of blood T cell repertoires in COVID-19. Data came from immunoSEQ multiplex PCR; TCRdb stores just in-frame clones and leaves some out. The sample carries approximately 150,000 clones, around 83% recorded once. The sample was peripheral blood. The receptors here all came from a woman between 45 and 60 years old in a cohort sampled during active or convalescent COVID-19.

This chain connects TRBV9 to TRBJ1-1; 7 positions agree with TRBD1. Trimming took 0 bases from V and 6 from J; bases not matched to a gene: 5. CDR1 is SGDLS and CDR2 is YYNGEE in the germline V gene. The CDR3 runs to 14 residues. The CDR3 loop is CASSVGGTAAEAFF. The CDR3 coding sequence is TGTGCCAGCAGCGTAGGGGGGACAGCCGCTGAAGCTTTCTTT.

CDR3 coding DNA: TGTGCCAGCACAAGAAACCGGGGTCTTAATGAAAAACTGTTTTTT. It translates to CASTRNRGLNEKLFF. The chain carries TRBV2 and TRBJ1-4; D is unresolved. Trimming cost V 7 bases and J 4 bases, with 16 bases left between them. CDR3 length equals 15 residues. Germline V lookup: CDR1 SNHLY, CDR2 FYNNEI.

The chain couples TRBV2 to TRBJ2-1; a possible D gene is TRBD1 (6 bases). V was pared by 7 bases and J by 5 bases, with 12 bases between. CDR1 is SNHLY, CDR2 FYNNEI, per germline. CDR3 length equals 13 residues. The CDR3 coding sequence is TGTGCCAGCACTTTCCGGACAGACAATGAGCAGTTCTTC. Translation: CASTFRTDNEQFF.